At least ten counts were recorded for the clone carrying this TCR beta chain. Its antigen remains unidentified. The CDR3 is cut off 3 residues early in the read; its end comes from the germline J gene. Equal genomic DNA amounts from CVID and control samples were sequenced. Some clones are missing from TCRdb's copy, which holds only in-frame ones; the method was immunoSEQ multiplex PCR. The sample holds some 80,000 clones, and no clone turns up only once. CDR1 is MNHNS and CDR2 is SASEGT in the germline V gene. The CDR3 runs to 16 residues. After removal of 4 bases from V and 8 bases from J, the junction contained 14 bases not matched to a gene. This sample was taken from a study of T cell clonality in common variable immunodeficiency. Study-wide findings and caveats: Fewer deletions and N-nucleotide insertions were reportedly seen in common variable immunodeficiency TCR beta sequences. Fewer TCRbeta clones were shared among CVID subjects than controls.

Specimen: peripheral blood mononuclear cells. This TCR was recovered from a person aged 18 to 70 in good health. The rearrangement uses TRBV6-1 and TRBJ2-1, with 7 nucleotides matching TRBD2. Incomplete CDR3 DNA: TGTGCCAGCAGTGCATCAAGCGGGACTCTCCGAGATGAG. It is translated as CASSASSGTLRDE. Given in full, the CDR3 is CASSASSGTLRDEQFF.